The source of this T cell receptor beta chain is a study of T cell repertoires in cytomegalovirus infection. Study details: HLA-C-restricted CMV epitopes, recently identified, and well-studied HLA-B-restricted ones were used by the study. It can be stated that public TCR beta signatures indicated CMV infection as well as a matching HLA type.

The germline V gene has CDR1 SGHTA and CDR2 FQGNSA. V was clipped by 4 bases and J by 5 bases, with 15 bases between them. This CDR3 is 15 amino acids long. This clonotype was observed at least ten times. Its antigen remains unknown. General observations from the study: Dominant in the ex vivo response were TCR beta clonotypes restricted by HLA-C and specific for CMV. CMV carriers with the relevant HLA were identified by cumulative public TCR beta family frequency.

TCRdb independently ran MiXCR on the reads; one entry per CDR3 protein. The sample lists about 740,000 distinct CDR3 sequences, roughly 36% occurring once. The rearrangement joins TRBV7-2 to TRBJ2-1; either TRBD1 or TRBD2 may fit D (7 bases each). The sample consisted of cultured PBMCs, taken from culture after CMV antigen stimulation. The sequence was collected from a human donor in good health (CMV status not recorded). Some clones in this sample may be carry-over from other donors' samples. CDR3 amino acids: CASSSIRGGNNEQFF. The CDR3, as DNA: TGTGCCAGCAGCTCCATCAGGGGGGGGAACAATGAGCAGTTCTTC. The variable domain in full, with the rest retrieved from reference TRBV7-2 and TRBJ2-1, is GAGVSQSPSNKVTEKGKDVELRCDPISGHTALYWYRQSLGQGLEFLIYFQGNSAPDKSGLPSDRFSAERTGGSVSTLTIQRTQQEDSAVYLCASSSIRGGNNEQFFGPGTRLTVL.